The 9 T cell receptor beta chains presented below share a single source sample, sequenced in a study of blood T cell repertoires in COVID-19. The repertoire was sequenced with immunoSEQ multiplex PCR; TCRdb's copy has only in-frame clones and lacks some. The sample gives 200,000 to 250,000 clones, 85% of which show up once; under 20% is in the top ten. The material sequenced was PBMCs or T cells enriched from blood (not recorded which). These receptors were taken from a man aged 35 to 55 who had recovered from COVID-19.

The V call is TRBV15, the J call TRBJ1-2; a weak D match, TRBD1 (6 bases). V lost 0 bases to trimming and J lost 3 bases, with 11 bases between them. Germline V gene data show CDR1 as LNHNV and CDR2 as YYDKDF (reference sequence). This CDR3 contains 15 residues. The CDR3 DNA reads TGTGCCACCAGCAGAGATAAGGGGGATTACTATGGCTACACCTTC. This gives the protein CATSRDKGDYYGYTF.

The V call is TRBV5-8, the J call TRBJ1-5; 7 positions agree with TRBD1. Unmatched junction bases numbered 17, after V lost 7 bases and J lost 4 bases. Per the germline V gene, CDR1 is SGHTS and CDR2 is YDEGEE. The CDR3 consists of 17 residues. CDR3 amino acids: CASGSGDHTGDNQPQHF. CDR3 DNA sequence: TGTGCCAGCGGATCCGGCGACCACACAGGGGATAATCAGCCCCAGCATTTT.

This chain connects TRBV3-1 (or the pseudogene TRBV3-2) to TRBJ2-7; 9 bases line up with TRBD1. The CDR3 is 13 residues long. The ends lost 6 bases at V and 5 bases at J; junction bases unmatched: 5. The germline V gene encodes CDR1 LGHDT and CDR2 YNNKEL (reference sequence). In DNA form, the CDR3 reads TGTGCCAGCAGGCCCGGACAGGGGAACGAGCAGTACTTC. It codes for CASRPGQGNEQYF.

The chain joins TRBV24-1 to TRBJ2-2; D perhaps matches TRBD2 (6 bases). V was cut by 5 bases and J by 3 bases, with 12 bases left in between. From germline, CDR1 is KGHDR and CDR2 SFDVKD. CDR3 length: 15 amino acids. CDR3: CATSGSGTYTGELFF. The CDR3 nucleotides read TGTGCCACCAGTGGTAGCGGTACCTACACCGGGGAGCTGTTTTTT.

The chain is built from TRBV30 and TRBJ2-3; D is unresolved. The germline CDR1 and CDR2 sequences are GTSNPN and SVGIG (reference sequence). V was clipped by 0 bases and J by 2 bases, with 9 bases between them. The CDR3 contains 14 residues. The DNA for the CDR3 is TGTGCCTGGAGTGTACTACATAACACAGATACGCAGTATTTT. It encodes CAWSVLHNTDTQYF.

This clone has more than one count but fewer than ten. The V and J genes are TRBV4-1 and TRBJ2-2; 13 bases are shared with TRBD2. Germline CDR1 MGHRA, CDR2 YSYEKL. The CDR3 runs 18 residues. V lost 0 bases to trimming and J lost 10 bases; unmatched junction nucleotides: 11. The CDR3 DNA follows: TGCGCCAGCAGCCAAGAGAGCGTGGGACTAGCGGGAACTTTGGAGCTGTTTTTT. This sequence encodes CASSQESVGLAGTLELFF.

The chain uses TRBV10-2 and TRBJ2-3; 9 nucleotides align to TRBD2. The J segment lost 4 bases and the V segment lost 6 bases, leaving 11 bases of the junction unmatched. The CDR3 has 16 residues. Germline assignment: CDR1 WSHSY and CDR2 SAAADI. CDR3 region: CASRSSAGGPADTQYF. The CDR3 DNA sequence: TGCGCCAGCAGGTCCTCGGCGGGAGGGCCCGCAGATACGCAGTATTTT.

The chain is built from TRBV4-1 and TRBJ2-2; tentatively, D is TRBD2 (5 bases). This CDR3 is built from 12 residues. V lost 11 bases to trimming and J lost 5 bases, with 12 bases between them. Germline CDR1 MGHRA, CDR2 YSYEKL. In nucleotides, the CDR3 is TGCGCCTGCGGCGGGTGGACCGGGGAGCTGTTTTTT. Encoded protein: CACGGWTGELFF.

The chain joins TRBV29-1 to TRBJ2-1; D not resolved. This CDR3 has 13 residues. Germline CDR1 reads SQVTM; CDR2 reads ANQGSEA. Trimming pared 3 bases from V and 7 bases from J, leaving 13 bases between. The CDR3, as DNA: TGCAGCGTTGACGGGTTAGGTGGGAATGAGCAGTTCTTC. This gives the protein CSVDGLGGNEQFF.